These 27 T cell receptor beta chains were sequenced from one sample in a study of blood T cell repertoires in COVID-19. TCRdb's copy holds only in-frame clones and misses some; the assay was immunoSEQ multiplex PCR. The sample yields more than 60,000 clones, approximately 87% seen once. Sequences were obtained from peripheral blood. These receptors were collected from a man aged 55 to 70 with acute or convalescent COVID-19.

V gene TRBV6-2 or TRBV6-3 combines with J gene TRBJ2-5; TRBD1 is a possible D gene (6 bases). Trimming removed 5 bases from V and 9 bases from J, with 13 bases in between. The V gene's germline CDR1 is MNHEY and CDR2 SVGEGT. This CDR3 has 12 residues. Here the CDR3 reads CASSRGQSAQYF. In DNA, the CDR3 is TGTGCCAGCAGTCGAGGACAGTCGGCCCAGTACTTC.

This clone was seen only once. The chain combines TRBV5-8 with TRBJ1-5; 12 bases align to TRBD1. The CDR3 spans 15 residues. Germline loops: CDR1 SGHTS, CDR2 YDEGEE. V trimming: 5 bases; J trimming: 5 bases; junction bases outside the gene matches: 5. CDR3: CASRPGQGAYQPQHF. As DNA, the CDR3 is TGTGCCAGCAGGCCGGGACAGGGGGCTTATCAGCCCCAGCATTTT.

The chain uses TRBV7-2 and TRBJ1-1; 8 bases are shared with TRBD1. In germline, CDR1 is SGHTA, CDR2 FQGNSA. This CDR3 region has 14 residues. Losses at the gene ends were 5 bases for V and 7 bases for J; bases not matched to a gene: 9. CDR3 amino acids: CASSPGQALGEAFF. CDR3 coding DNA: TGTGCCAGCAGCCCGGGACAGGCTTTAGGTGAAGCTTTCTTT.

The V and J genes are TRBV9 and TRBJ2-7, with TRBD2 matching 12 bases. The CDR3 sequence is 17 residues long. After removal of 0 bases from V and 2 bases from J, the junction contained 6 bases not matched to a gene. The germline gives CDR1 SGDLS, CDR2 YYNGEE. As DNA, the CDR3 is TGTGCCAGCAGCGTAGCCCCTAGCGGGGGGGCCCCCTACGAGCAGTACTTC. As protein: CASSVAPSGGAPYEQYF.

The V gene is TRBV27, the J gene TRBJ1-3, with D unclear. With 5 bases removed from V and 0 bases from J, the gap between germline ends came to 14 bases. This CDR3 region has 16 residues. Germline CDR1 reads MNHEY; CDR2 reads SMNVEV (reference sequence). In DNA form, the CDR3 reads TGTGCCAGCAGTCTCGAACTCCCGAGCTCTGGAAACACCATATATTTT. It translates to CASSLELPSSGNTIYF.

The chain is built from TRBV9 and TRBJ1-4; TRBD1 matches at 7 bases. CDR3 length equals 14 residues. Germline-derived CDR1 and CDR2 are SGDLS and YYNGEE. The V and J ends lost 4 bases and 8 bases, in that order; junction bases with no gene match: 8. Here the CDR3 reads CASSKQGSSEKLFF. As DNA, the CDR3 is TGTGCCAGCAGCAAACAGGGGTCATCGGAAAAACTGTTTTTT. The full variable domain, in which reference TRBV9 and TRBJ1-4 provide the parts outside the CDR3, is DSGVTQTPKHLITATGQRVTLRCSPRSGDLSVYWYQQSLDQGLQFLIQYYNGEERAKGNILERFSAQQFPDLHSELNLSSLELGDSALYFCASSKQGSSEKLFFGSGTQLSVL.

The rearrangement uses TRBV4-1 and TRBJ2-5, with no clear D. V was trimmed by 1 base and J by 5 bases, leaving 11 bases between them. Germline lookup yields CDR1 MGHRA and CDR2 YSYEKL. The CDR3 loop spans 14 amino acids. The CDR3 loop is CASSQGGSLETQYF. CDR3 DNA: TGCGCCAGCAGCCAAGGAGGTAGTTTGGAGACCCAGTACTTC.

The rearrangement joins TRBV30 to TRBJ2-6; 7 bases are a match to TRBD1. Per the germline V gene, CDR1 is GTSNPN and CDR2 is SVGIG (reference sequence). CDR3 size: 15 residues. Trimming at V came to 7 bases and at J to 0 bases, leaving 6 bases not matched to a gene. The CDR3 DNA follows: TGTGCCTTGACAGGGTCGTCCTCTGGGGCCAACGTCCTGACTTTC. This sequence encodes CALTGSSSGANVLTF.

The gene calls are TRBV5-6 and TRBJ1-3; TRBD1 agrees at 7 bases. Germline V gene lookup returns CDR1 SGHDT and CDR2 YYEEEE. Losses at the gene ends were 3 bases for V and 3 bases for J; bases not matched to a gene: 9. This CDR3 is 16 amino acids long. In DNA, the CDR3 is TGTGCCAGCAGCTCAAGGGGACAGATACGTGGAAACACCATATATTTT. Amino acid sequence: CASSSRGQIRGNTIYF.

The V call is TRBV7-8, the J call TRBJ1-2; D is unclear. The CDR3 length is 13 residues. Germline V gene lookup returns CDR1 SGHVS and CDR2 FQNEAQ. Trimming left V 5 bases short and J 5 bases short, with 12 bases between. For the CDR3, the DNA is TGTGCCAGCAGCCCCAGACTCGGTTATGGCTACACCTTC. It yields the protein CASSPRLGYGYTF.

The rearrangement uses TRBV7-9 and TRBJ2-2, with 11 positions matching TRBD2. The CDR3 has 19 amino acids. Looked up from germline, CDR1 is SEHNR and CDR2 is FQNEAQ (reference sequence). The ends lost 4 bases at V and 6 bases at J; junction bases unmatched: 16. CDR3 DNA sequence: TGTGCCAGCAGCTCCCCTGCTATCTTAGCGGGGGGGACAGCCGGGGAGCTGTTTTTT. It specifies CASSSPAILAGGTAGELFF.

The CDR3 coding sequence is TGCGCCAGCAGCTTGGATTCGGTCGGGTCGGCGAAGACCCAGTACTTC. Translating it yields CASSLDSVGSAKTQYF. The chain employs TRBV5-1 and TRBJ2-5; D not certain. The CDR3 has 16 amino acids. Germline values: CDR1 SGHRS, CDR2 YFSETQ. V lost 0 bases and J 6 bases, leaving 18 bases between the germline ends.

The chain uses TRBV18 and TRBJ2-1; 15 nucleotides match TRBD2. CDR3 size: 19 residues. Trimming cost V 3 bases and J 0 bases; bases outside gene matches: 6. CDR1 and CDR2 from the germline V gene are KGHSH and LQKENI. The CDR3 here is CASSPGTSGGPRSYNEQFF. The CDR3 DNA sequence: TGTGCCAGCTCACCCGGGACTAGCGGGGGGCCACGCTCCTACAATGAGCAGTTCTTC.

This clone showed up just a few times. J is TRBJ2-7 and V is TRBV3-1 (or the pseudogene TRBV3-2); 9 nucleotides align to TRBD2. This CDR3 contains 17 residues. CDR1 and CDR2 (germline): LGHDT, YNNKEL (reference sequence). The ends lost 3 bases at V and 1 base at J; junction bases unmatched: 10. CDR3 region: CASSQATSGCGSYEQYF. The DNA for the CDR3 is TGTGCCAGCAGCCAGGCAACTAGCGGGTGCGGGTCCTACGAGCAGTACTTC.

The chain is built from TRBV10-1 and TRBJ2-1; 12 bases match TRBD2. With 3 bases clipped from V and 10 bases from J, the junction kept 4 bases outside the gene matches. Germline CDR1 is WNHNN and CDR2 is SYGVQD (reference sequence). This CDR3 has 14 amino acids. DNA for the CDR3: TGCGCCAGCAGTGAAGCGCTAGCGGGAGGGGAGCAGTTCTTC. Translation: CASSEALAGGEQFF.

To note about this clone: The germline gene is not matched at one end of the junction; a read error may be the cause. CDR3 in DNA: TGTGCCAGCAGCGCGTGGGCGGTATTGTCCGGCCTCGGGCGGGACTTC. Its translation is CASSAWAVLSGLGRDF. V is TRBV5-6 and J is TRBJ2-7; D might be TRBD2 (5 bases). CDR1 is SGHDT, CDR2 YYEEEE, per germline. The length of the CDR3 is 16 residues. The variable domain in full, with the rest retrieved from reference TRBV5-6 and TRBJ2-7, is DAGVTQSPTHLIKTRGQQVTLRCSPKSGHDTVSWYQQALGQGPQFIFQYYEEEERQRGNFPDRFSGHQFPNYSSELNVNALLLGDSALYLCASSAWAVLSGLGRDFGPGTRLTVT.

This clone was seen just once. This sequence joins TRBV4-2 and TRBJ2-5; D unclear. CDR1 is LGHNA and CDR2 is YNFKEQ in the germline V gene. V was cut by 1 base and J by 4 bases, with 13 bases left in between. The CDR3 has 15 amino acids. As DNA, the CDR3 is TGTGCCAGCAGCCAAGGTTCTCTAGGTCTAGAGACCCAGTACTTC. This gives the protein CASSQGSLGLETQYF.

The CDR3 region is CATRAGTGSIYGYTF. Written as DNA, the CDR3 is TGTGCCACCCGGGCGGGGACAGGGAGCATCTATGGCTACACCTTC. V usage is TRBV28 and J usage is TRBJ1-2; TRBD1 aligns across 9 bases. This CDR3 is built from 15 residues. With V trimmed by 10 bases and J by 4 bases, 13 bases remained unmatched. Germline-derived CDR1 and CDR2 are MDHEN and SYDVKM.

This chain connects TRBV5-1 to TRBJ2-3; 9 bases fit TRBD1. The J segment lost 5 bases and the V segment lost 4 bases, leaving 5 bases of the junction unmatched. Germline V lookup: CDR1 SGHRS, CDR2 YFSETQ. This CDR3 region has 14 residues. The CDR3 DNA reads TGCGCCAGCAGCATAGGGACAGGGAAAGATACGCAGTATTTT. Its protein is CASSIGTGKDTQYF. Full variable domain (rest looked up from reference TRBV5-1 and TRBJ2-3): KAGVTQTPRYLIKTRGQQVTLSCSPISGHRSVSWYQQTPGQGLQFLFEYFSETQRNKGNFPGRFSGRQFSNSRSEMNVSTLELGDSALYLCASSIGTGKDTQYFGPGTRLTVL.

The V gene is TRBV10-2, the J gene TRBJ1-4, with TRBD1 as a possible D gene (6 bases). CDR3 length: 13 amino acids. Trimming removed 6 bases at V and 7 bases at J, with 12 bases between. Germline lookup yields CDR1 WSHSY and CDR2 SAAADI. The DNA for the CDR3 is TGCGCCAGCAGGGGGGGGCCGGGTGAAAAACTGTTTTTT. Encoded protein: CASRGGPGEKLFF.

V gene TRBV7-9 combines with J gene TRBJ2-5; 8 bases line up with TRBD2. Trimming removed 4 bases from V and 1 base from J; junction bases left unmatched: 5. The CDR3 sequence is 15 residues long. CDR1 and CDR2 (germline): SEHNR, FQNEAQ (reference sequence). CDR3 nucleotide sequence: TGTGCCAGCAGCTATGGACGGGGGGGCCAAGAGACCCAGTACTTC. This gives the protein CASSYGRGGQETQYF.

The gene calls are TRBV19 and TRBJ1-1, with 7 bases matching TRBD1. With 9 bases clipped from V and 0 bases from J, the junction kept 4 bases outside the gene matches. Germline assignment: CDR1 LNHDA and CDR2 SQIVND (reference sequence). The CDR3 runs to 13 residues. CDR3 sequence reads: CASGGQLNTEAFF. CDR3 DNA: TGTGCCAGCGGGGGACAGTTGAACACTGAAGCTTTCTTT. Drawing the rest from reference TRBV19 and TRBJ1-1, the complete variable domain is DGGITQSPKYLFRKEGQNVTLSCEQNLNHDAMYWYRQDPGQGLRLIYYSQIVNDFQKGDIAEGYSVSREKKESFPLTVTSAQKNPTAFYLCASGGQLNTEAFFGQGTRLTVV.

This clone has just one count. The chain is built from TRBV6-5 and TRBJ1-4; D is perhaps TRBD1 (5 bases). Germline loops: CDR1 MNHEY, CDR2 SVGAGI. The CDR3 totals 15 residues. The V end was cut by 0 bases, the J end by 8 bases, with 13 bases between. CDR3 region: CASSYSGRVGEKLFF. The CDR3 bases are TGTGCCAGCAGTTACTCGGGCAGGGTTGGCGAAAAACTGTTTTTT.

The chain carries TRBV18 and TRBJ2-7, with D perhaps TRBD1 (6 bases). Trimming left V 3 bases short and J 4 bases short, with 13 bases between. CDR1 and CDR2 (germline): KGHSH, LQKENI. CDR3 length equals 14 residues. This chain's CDR3 is CASSPPDSFYEQYF. The DNA of the CDR3 is TGTGCCAGCTCACCGCCGGACAGCTTTTACGAGCAGTACTTC.

The rearrangement uses TRBV29-1 and TRBJ2-1; 11 bases match TRBD2. The CDR3 totals 14 residues. The J segment lost 1 base and the V segment lost 5 bases, leaving 1 base of the junction unmatched. The germline gives CDR1 SQVTM, CDR2 ANQGSEA. CDR3 sequence: CSVLAGGSYNEQFF. For the CDR3, the DNA is TGCAGCGTTCTAGCGGGGGGTTCCTACAATGAGCAGTTCTTC.

This clone occurred a few times. This chain links TRBV7-6 with TRBJ1-1; TRBD1 might be the D (6 bases). This CDR3 is 12 amino acids long. V was clipped by 5 bases and J by 10 bases, with 14 bases between them. CDR1 is SGHVS and CDR2 is FNYEAQ in the germline V gene. CDR3 coding DNA: TGTGCCAGCAGCACAGGGACGGGCCGAGCTTTCTTT. As protein: CASSTGTGRAFF.

This clone has just a few counts. The chain links TRBV2 to TRBJ1-1; D ambiguous. Germline V gene lookup returns CDR1 SNHLY and CDR2 FYNNEI. The CDR3 runs 15 residues. Trimming removed 11 bases from V and 5 bases from J, with 24 bases in between. The CDR3 nucleotides read TGTGCCCGAGCGAGGACGATCTTGGGAGGGACTGAAGCTTTCTTT. Protein sequence: CARARTILGGTEAFF.